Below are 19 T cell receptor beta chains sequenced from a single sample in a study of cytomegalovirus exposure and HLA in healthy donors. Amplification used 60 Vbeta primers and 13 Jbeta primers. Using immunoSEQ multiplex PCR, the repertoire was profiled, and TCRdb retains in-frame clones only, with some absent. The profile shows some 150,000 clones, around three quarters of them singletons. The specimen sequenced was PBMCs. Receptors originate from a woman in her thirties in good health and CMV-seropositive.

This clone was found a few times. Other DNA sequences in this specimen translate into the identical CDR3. CDR3: CASSLGGGGTEAFF. The CDR3 nucleotides are TGCGCCAGCAGCTTGGGGGGTGGAGGAACTGAAGCTTTCTTT. The rearrangement uses TRBV5-1 and TRBJ1-1; D is unclear. Germline V gives CDR1 SGHRS, CDR2 YFSETQ. The V and J ends lost 0 bases and 5 bases respectively, with 11 bases between them. The CDR3 runs 14 residues.

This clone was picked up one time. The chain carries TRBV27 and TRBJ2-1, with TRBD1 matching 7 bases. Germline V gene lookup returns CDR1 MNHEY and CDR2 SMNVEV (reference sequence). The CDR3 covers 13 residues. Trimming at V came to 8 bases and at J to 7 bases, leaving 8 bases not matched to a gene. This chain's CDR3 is CASRDSWSNEQFF. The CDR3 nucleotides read TGTGCCAGCCGGGACAGTTGGTCAAATGAGCAGTTCTTC.

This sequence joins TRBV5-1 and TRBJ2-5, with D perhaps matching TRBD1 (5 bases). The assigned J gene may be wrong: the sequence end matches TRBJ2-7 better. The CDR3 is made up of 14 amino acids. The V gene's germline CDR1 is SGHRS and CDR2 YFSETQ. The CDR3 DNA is TGCGCCAGCAGCTTGAGACAGACCGCCTACGAGCAGTACTTC. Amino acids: CASSLRQTAYEQYF.

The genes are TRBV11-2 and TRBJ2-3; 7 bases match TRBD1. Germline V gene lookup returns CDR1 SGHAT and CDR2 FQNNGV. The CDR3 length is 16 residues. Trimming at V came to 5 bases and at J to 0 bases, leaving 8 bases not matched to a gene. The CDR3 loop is CASSPWGQISTDTQYF. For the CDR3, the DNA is TGTGCCAGCAGCCCCTGGGGACAGATTAGCACAGATACGCAGTATTTT.

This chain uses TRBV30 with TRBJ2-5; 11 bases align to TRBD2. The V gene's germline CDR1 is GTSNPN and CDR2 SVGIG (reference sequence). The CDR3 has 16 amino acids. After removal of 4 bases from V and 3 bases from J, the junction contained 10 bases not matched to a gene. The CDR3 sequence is CAWIPRRLAGKETQYF. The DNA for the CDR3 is TGTGCCTGGATCCCCAGACGACTAGCGGGAAAAGAGACCCAGTACTTC.

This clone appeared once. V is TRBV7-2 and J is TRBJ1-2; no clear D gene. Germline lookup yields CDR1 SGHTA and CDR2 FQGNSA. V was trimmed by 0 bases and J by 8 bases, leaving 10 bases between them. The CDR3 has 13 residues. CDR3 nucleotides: TGTGCCAGCAGCTTAGCTTGGGGAGAGGGCTACACCTTC. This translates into CASSLAWGEGYTF.

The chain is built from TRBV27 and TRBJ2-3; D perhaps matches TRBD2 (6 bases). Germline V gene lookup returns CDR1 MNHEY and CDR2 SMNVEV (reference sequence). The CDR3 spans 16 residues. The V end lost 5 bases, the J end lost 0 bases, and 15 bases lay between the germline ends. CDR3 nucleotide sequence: TGTGCCAGCAGTCCCTTTAGCGGCCTTAGCACAGATACGCAGTATTTT. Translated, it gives CASSPFSGLSTDTQYF.

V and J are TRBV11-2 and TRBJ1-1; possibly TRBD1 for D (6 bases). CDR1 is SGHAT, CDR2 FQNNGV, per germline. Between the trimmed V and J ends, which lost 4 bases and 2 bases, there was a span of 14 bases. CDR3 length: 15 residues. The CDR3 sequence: CASSSYREFNTEAFF. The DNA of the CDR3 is TGTGCCAGCAGCTCATACAGGGAGTTTAACACTGAAGCTTTCTTT.

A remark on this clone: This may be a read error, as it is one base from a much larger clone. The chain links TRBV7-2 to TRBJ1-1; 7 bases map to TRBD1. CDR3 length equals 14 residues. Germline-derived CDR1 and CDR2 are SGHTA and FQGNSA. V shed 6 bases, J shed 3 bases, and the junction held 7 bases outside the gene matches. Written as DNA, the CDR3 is TGTGCCAGCAGTTCGACAGGGTTGGACACTGAAGCTTTCTTT. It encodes CASSSTGLDTEAFF.

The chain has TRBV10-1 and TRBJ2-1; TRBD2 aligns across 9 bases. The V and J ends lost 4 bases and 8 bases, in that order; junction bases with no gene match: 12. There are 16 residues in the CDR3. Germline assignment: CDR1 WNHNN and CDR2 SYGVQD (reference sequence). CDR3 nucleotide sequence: TGCGCCAGCAGTGGGAGTTTCGCGGGGGGGCCTGATGAGCAGTTCTTC. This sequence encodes CASSGSFAGGPDEQFF.

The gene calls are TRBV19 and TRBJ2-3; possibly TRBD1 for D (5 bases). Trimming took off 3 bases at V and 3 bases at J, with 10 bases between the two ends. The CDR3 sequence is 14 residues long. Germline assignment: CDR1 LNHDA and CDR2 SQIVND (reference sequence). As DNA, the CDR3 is TGTGCCAGTAGTATGGGGCAGGGAACAGATACGCAGTATTTT. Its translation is CASSMGQGTDTQYF.

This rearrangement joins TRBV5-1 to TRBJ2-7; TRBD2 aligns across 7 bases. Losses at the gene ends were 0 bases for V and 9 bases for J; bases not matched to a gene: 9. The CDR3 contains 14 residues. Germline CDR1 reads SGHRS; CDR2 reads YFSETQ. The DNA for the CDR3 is TGCGCCAGCAGCTTGGAGACGGGAGGCGTAGGGCAGTACTTC. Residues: CASSLETGGVGQYF.

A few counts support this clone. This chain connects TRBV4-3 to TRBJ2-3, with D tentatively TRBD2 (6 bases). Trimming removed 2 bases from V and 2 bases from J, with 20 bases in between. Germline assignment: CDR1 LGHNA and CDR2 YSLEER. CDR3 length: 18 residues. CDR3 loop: CASSQQLSGAGYTDTQYF. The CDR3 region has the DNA TGCGCCAGCAGCCAACAACTGAGTGGAGCGGGTTACACAGATACGCAGTATTTT.

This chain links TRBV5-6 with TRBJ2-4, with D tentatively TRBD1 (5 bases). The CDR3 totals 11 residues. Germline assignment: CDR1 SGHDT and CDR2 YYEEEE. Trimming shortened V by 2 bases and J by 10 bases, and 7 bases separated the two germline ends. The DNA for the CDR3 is TGTGCCAGCAGCTTTGGGGCAATTCAGTACTTC. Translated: CASSFGAIQYF. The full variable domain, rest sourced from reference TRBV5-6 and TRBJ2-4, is DAGVTQSPTHLIKTRGQQVTLRCSPKSGHDTVSWYQQALGQGPQFIFQYYEEEERQRGNFPDRFSGHQFPNYSSELNVNALLLGDSALYLCASSFGAIQYFGAGTRLSVL.

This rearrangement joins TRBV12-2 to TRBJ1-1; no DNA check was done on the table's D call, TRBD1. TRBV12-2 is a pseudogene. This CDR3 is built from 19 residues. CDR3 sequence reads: CASRLAGHRQGALNTEAFF. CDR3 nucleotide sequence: TGTGCAAGTCGCTTAGCCGGACACAGACAGGGGGCTCTGAACACTGAAGCTTTCTTT.

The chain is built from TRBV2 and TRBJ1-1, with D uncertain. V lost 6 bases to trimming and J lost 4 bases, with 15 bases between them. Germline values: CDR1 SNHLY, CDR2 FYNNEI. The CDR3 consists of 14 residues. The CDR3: CASSARGGATEAFF. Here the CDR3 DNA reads TGTGCCAGCAGCGCTCGGGGAGGAGCCACTGAAGCTTTCTTT. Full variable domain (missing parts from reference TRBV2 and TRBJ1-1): EPEVTQTPSHQVTQMGQEVILRCVPISNHLYFYWYRQILGQKVEFLVSFYNNEISEKSEIFDDQFSVERPDGSNFTLKIRSTKLEDSAMYFCASSARGGATEAFFGQGTRLTVV.

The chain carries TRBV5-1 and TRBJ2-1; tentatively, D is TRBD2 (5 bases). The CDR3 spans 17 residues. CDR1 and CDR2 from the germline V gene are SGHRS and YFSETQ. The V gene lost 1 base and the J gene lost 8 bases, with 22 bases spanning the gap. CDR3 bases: TGCGCCAGCAGCTTGCCCGAGGGCAGGAATAACCGGGATGAGCAGTTCTTC. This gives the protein CASSLPEGRNNRDEQFF.

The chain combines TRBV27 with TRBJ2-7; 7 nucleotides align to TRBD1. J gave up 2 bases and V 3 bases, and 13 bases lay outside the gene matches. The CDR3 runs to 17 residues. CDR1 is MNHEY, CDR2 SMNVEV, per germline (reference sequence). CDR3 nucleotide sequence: TGTGCCAGCAGTTTTTCCTCCGGGGACAGTGGGACCTACGAGCAGTACTTC. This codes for CASSFSSGDSGTYEQYF.

CDR3 residues: CASSLFPSGGAFF. The CDR3 bases are TGTGCCAGCAGCTTATTCCCTTCGGGGGGAGCTTTCTTT. The chain combines TRBV7-9 with TRBJ1-1; possible D gene TRBD1, 5 bases. Between the trimmed V and J ends, which lost 2 bases and 10 bases, there was a span of 14 bases. The CDR3 has 13 residues. Looked up from germline, CDR1 is SEHNR and CDR2 is FQNEAQ (reference sequence).